The source of this TCR beta chain is a study of blood T cell repertoires in COVID-19. Across the whole study: Acute and convalescent COVID-19 samples came from the United States, Italy and Spain. T cells, B-cell-depleted T cells, or PBMCs supplied cDNA or gDNA.

Original handling: Estimates of nucleated cell counts were drawn from the amplification of reference gene primers. Sequenced by immunoSEQ multiplex PCR; TCRdb stores in-frame clones only, minus some. Clone size and V and J calls were adopted from that table, with D and trimming inferred from the DNA. The sample records about 150,000 clones, approximately 80% being singletons. Sequencing used peripheral blood. This receptor was taken from a woman aged 45-65 years with acute or convalescent COVID-19.

The CDR3 protein is CASSYQVEPHNEQFF. In nucleotides, the CDR3 is TGTGCCAGCAGTTACCAGGTAGAACCCCACAATGAGCAGTTCTTC. This chain links TRBV6-5 with TRBJ2-1; D remains ambiguous. The CDR3 is 15 residues long. The germline CDR1 and CDR2 sequences are MNHEY and SVGAGI. V was trimmed by 2 bases and J by 5 bases, leaving 13 bases between them.